The clone carrying this T cell receptor (delta chain) is labeled as medium-sized (0.01 to 0.1%). Its matching antigen is unknown. The CDR3 runs to 21 residues. V lost 0 bases and J lost 0; bases outside the gene matches: 7. The germline CDR1 and CDR2 sequences are GEAIGNYY and EKD. This record belongs to a study of delta chains in infants with herpesvirus infections. Study-wide points: Among 15 to 20 CMV-infected infants, several showed the public Vdelta1 clonotype. Later infection age appeared linked to lower public-clonotype frequency among Vdelta1 cells.

Gamma-chain- and delta-chain-specific primers converted PBMC RNA into TCR cDNA. TCRdb re-processed the RT-PCR reads via CATT. The sample lists around 960 delta-chain clones; 35% were seen once. This chain joins TRDV2 and TRDJ3, with TRDD3 identical over 13 bases. The TCR comes from a human donor who was a Ugandan infant, either HIV-exposed or HIV-unexposed (not recorded which). This material consisted of peripheral blood, taken at time point 1 of longitudinal follow-up. The CDR3 reads CACDTVLGDTTSSWDTRQMFF. The DNA of the CDR3 is TGTGCCTGTGACACCGTACTGGGGGATACGACGAGCTCCTGGGACACCCGACAGATGTTTTTC.